This T cell receptor beta chain was observed in a study of T cell changes during pregnancy in multiple sclerosis. Looked up from germline, CDR1 is MNHEY and CDR2 is SVGAGI. J lost 7 bases, V lost 6 bases, and 11 bases had no gene match. The CDR3 loop spans 15 amino acids. Assay used: immunoSEQ multiplex PCR; TCRdb lists only in-frame clones, some missing. The sample includes tens of thousands of clones, around 94% of them seen just once. The sequencing used peripheral blood, collected in the third trimester of pregnancy. J is TRBJ1-2 and V is TRBV6-5; TRBD1 matches 10 bases. The sequence was obtained from a female donor with multiple sclerosis, enrolled in a pregnancy study. DNA of the CDR3: TGTGCCAGCAGCCACTTACGACAGGGGGCGACTGGCTACACCTTC. This codes for CASSHLRQGATGYTF.